Below are 25 T cell receptor beta chains sequenced from a single sample in a study of beta chain features in type 1 diabetes. Study-wide results and caveats: TCRB CDR3s were moderately but significantly shorter in Type 1 diabetes patients in all four CD4+ subsets.

Every isolated RNA sample was fully reverse transcribed, so sequencing captured expressed TCRB transcripts. The repertoire was sequenced with immunoSEQ multiplex PCR; TCRdb's copy has only in-frame clones and lacks some. The sample has roughly 150,000 clones; 9% to 10% are singletons. The antigens these receptors bind are not known. The source material was central memory CD4+ T cells from blood. These receptors all come from a woman aged 25 to 39 with type 1 diabetes.

The sample holds a few counts of this clone. This sequence joins TRBV6-5 and TRBJ2-7, with D possibly TRBD1 on 6 matching bases. Germline V CDR1 and CDR2: MNHEY, SVGAGI. The CDR3 runs to 13 residues. Trimming shortened V by 5 bases and J by 3 bases, and 11 bases separated the two germline ends. The CDR3 DNA reads TGTGCCAGCAGTGAAGGACAGAACTACGAGCAGTACTTC. Its protein is CASSEGQNYEQYF.

The chain couples TRBV15 to TRBJ1-5; D call uncertain. Germline V gene sequence: CDR1 LNHNV, CDR2 YYDKDF (reference sequence). The CDR3 has 17 residues. Trimming removed 2 bases at V and 0 bases at J, with 14 bases between. The CDR3 loop reads CATSRPREDYSNQPQHF. The CDR3 DNA reads as TGTGCCACCAGCAGACCCCGGGAAGACTATAGCAATCAGCCCCAGCATTTT.

This clone has a handful of counts. V gene TRBV9 combines with J gene TRBJ2-1; 11 bases are a match to TRBD2. After removal of 1 base from V and 5 bases from J, the junction contained 5 bases not matched to a gene. From germline, CDR1 is SGDLS and CDR2 YYNGEE. The CDR3 length is 16 residues. CDR3 nucleotides: TGTGCCAGCAGCGTAATCGAACTAGCGGGAGACAATGAGCAGTTCTTC. Translation gives CASSVIELAGDNEQFF.

The chain is built from TRBV29-1 and TRBJ2-5; D possibly corresponds to TRBD2 (6 bases). This CDR3 comprises 12 residues. Germline V gene data show CDR1 as SQVTM and CDR2 as ANQGSEA. V shed 7 bases and J shed 2 bases, with 11 bases lying between them. The DNA for the CDR3 is TGCAGCGGGGGAGGTGGTCAAGAGACCCAGTACTTC. Its translation is CSGGGGQETQYF.

There are a few counts of this clone. This chain connects TRBV30 to TRBJ2-5, with D maybe TRBD2 (5 bases). V dropped 5 bases and J dropped 5 bases, with 6 bases sitting between them. Germline CDR1 GTSNPN, CDR2 SVGIG (reference sequence). CDR3 length equals 10 residues. CDR3 residues: CAWGLETQYF. For the CDR3, the DNA is TGTGCCTGGGGACTGGAGACCCAGTACTTC.

This clone was seen only a few times. The CDR3 DNA reads TGCGCCAGCAAGAGACTAGGATCTAGCACAGATACGCAGTATTTT. Protein: CASKRLGSSTDTQYF. The gene calls are TRBV10-2 and TRBJ2-3, with D maybe TRBD2 (6 bases). The CDR3 has 15 residues. Deletions cut 7 bases from V and 0 bases from J, with 14 bases between. In germline, CDR1 is WSHSY, CDR2 SAAADI.

CDR3 residues: CASSSDRGLAGRLDEQFF. CDR3 in DNA: TGTGCCAGCAGTTCCGACCGTGGACTAGCGGGGAGGTTGGATGAGCAGTTCTTC. The chain joins TRBV25-1 to TRBJ2-1; 12 bases fit TRBD2. Germline CDR1 reads MGHDK; CDR2 reads SYGVNS. Trimming removed 5 bases from V and 8 bases from J; junction bases left unmatched: 16. CDR3 size: 18 residues.

This clone was seen more than once but under ten times. CDR3 bases: TGCAGTGCCCCGGGTAATGGCTACACCTTC. Its translation: CSAPGNGYTF. The V call is TRBV20-1, the J call TRBJ1-2; D call uncertain. Germline loops: CDR1 DFQATT, CDR2 SNEGSKA (reference sequence). The CDR3 is 10 residues long. The V end lost 6 bases, the J end lost 6 bases, and 8 bases lay between the germline ends.

The V call is TRBV30, the J call TRBJ2-7, with a weak D call TRBD1 (5 bases). This CDR3 comprises 12 residues. With 0 bases removed from V and 6 bases from J, the gap between germline ends came to 9 bases. CDR1 is GTSNPN, CDR2 SVGIG, per germline (reference sequence). This CDR3 reads CAWSVGDREQYF. For the CDR3, the DNA is TGTGCCTGGAGTGTAGGGGATCGCGAGCAGTACTTC. Together with reference TRBV30 and TRBJ2-7, the CDR3 gives the full variable domain: SQTIHQWPATLVQPVGSPLSLECTVEGTSNPNLYWYRQAAGRGLQLLFYSVGIGQISSEVPQNLSASRPQDRQFILSSKKLLLSDSGFYLCAWSVGDREQYFGPGTRLTVT.

This clone was observed a few times. Within the sample, other DNA sequences also encode this same CDR3. CDR3 nucleotide sequence: TGTGCCAGTAGTCCGTTAGCGGGAGCCCCCGGGGAGCTGTTTTTT. Translation gives CASSPLAGAPGELFF. The chain is built from TRBV19 and TRBJ2-2; 9 nucleotides align to TRBD2. Per the germline V gene, CDR1 is LNHDA and CDR2 is SQIVND (reference sequence). This CDR3 region has 15 residues. V dropped 5 bases and J dropped 6; count of bases not matched to a gene: 7.

There are a few counts of this clone. The identical CDR3 is also encoded by other nucleotide sequences in the sample. This rearrangement joins TRBV5-1 to TRBJ2-3; 11 nucleotides agree with TRBD1. CDR3 length: 15 residues. Looked up from germline, CDR1 is SGHRS and CDR2 is YFSETQ. V shed 3 bases and J 4 bases; nucleotides not matched to a gene: 4. The CDR3 reads CASSSGQGEADTQYF. The CDR3 DNA reads TGCGCCAGCAGCTCGGGACAGGGGGAGGCAGATACGCAGTATTTT.

The sample holds a few counts of this clone. This chain uses TRBV28 with TRBJ2-1; maybe TRBD2 (6 bases). There are 17 residues in the CDR3. Germline V CDR1 and CDR2: MDHEN, SYDVKM. V was shortened by 1 base and J by 3 bases, with 16 bases between the two germline ends. The CDR3 bases are TGTGCCAGCAGTTTATCCCCGGGTAGCGGAAGCTACAATGAGCAGTTCTTC. The encoded protein is CASSLSPGSGSYNEQFF.

A few counts support this clone. The chain is built from TRBV5-1 and TRBJ2-1; 12 bases fit TRBD2. The CDR3 loop spans 14 amino acids. Trimming cost V 6 bases and J 6 bases; bases outside gene matches: 4. From germline, CDR1 is SGHRS and CDR2 YFSETQ. DNA of the CDR3: TGCGCCAGCACGCTAGCGGGAGGGAGCAATGAGCAGTTCTTC. Translating gives CASTLAGGSNEQFF.

This clone has more than one count but fewer than ten. The genes are TRBV13 and TRBJ2-3; 7 positions match TRBD1. CDR3 length: 16 amino acids. Germline-derived CDR1 and CDR2 are PRHDT and FYEKMQ (reference sequence). V was pared by 5 bases and J by 5 bases, with 13 bases of the junction left unmatched. CDR3 DNA: TGTGCCAGCAGCCCCGAGACAGGGCGGGTTAAAGATACGCAGTATTTT. It codes for CASSPETGRVKDTQYF.

The chain couples TRBV6-1 to TRBJ2-3; 10 bases are a match to TRBD2. The CDR3 length is 15 residues. V trimming: 7 bases; J trimming: 2 bases; junction bases outside the gene matches: 6. CDR1 is MNHNS, CDR2 SASEGT, per germline. DNA of the CDR3: TGTGCCAGCAAGTTAGCGGGAGGCTCCACAGATACGCAGTATTTT. Encoded protein: CASKLAGGSTDTQYF.

This clone was counted a few times. The chain recombines TRBV30 with TRBJ2-7; 9 bases are a match to TRBD2. The V gene end was trimmed by 0 bases and the J gene end by 2 bases; junction bases not matched to a gene: 5. This CDR3 has 15 residues. CDR1 is GTSNPN and CDR2 is SVGIG in the germline V gene (reference sequence). The CDR3 loop is CAWSVGGLAPYEQYF. CDR3 coding DNA: TGTGCCTGGAGTGTAGGGGGACTAGCACCCTACGAGCAGTACTTC.

This clone was found a few times. The chain links TRBV2 to TRBJ1-5, with 8 bases identical to TRBD1. The V and J ends lost 3 bases and 6 bases, in that order; junction bases with no gene match: 4. The CDR3 is 14 amino acids. Germline V gives CDR1 SNHLY, CDR2 FYNNEI. The CDR3 region is CASSDTGGIQPQHF. The CDR3 DNA is TGTGCCAGCAGTGATACAGGGGGAATTCAGCCCCAGCATTTT.

The table lists this clone with a few counts. The rearrangement joins TRBV7-9 to TRBJ1-1, with 7 bases fitting TRBD1. This CDR3 is built from 16 residues. The J segment lost 5 bases and the V segment lost 1 base, leaving 10 bases of the junction unmatched. In germline, CDR1 is SEHNR, CDR2 FQNEAQ (reference sequence). The CDR3 here is CASSLVRGARRTEAFF. The CDR3 region has the DNA TGTGCCAGCAGCTTAGTCAGGGGGGCGCGTCGGACTGAAGCTTTCTTT.

This clone was recorded at least ten times. The V call is TRBV2, the J call TRBJ2-5, with 11 positions matching TRBD2. CDR1 SNHLY and CDR2 FYNNEI come from the germline V gene. J gave up 4 bases and V 6 bases, and 13 bases lay outside the gene matches. The CDR3 totals 17 residues. The CDR3: CASSTSGTSGWGETQYF. DNA of the CDR3: TGTGCCAGCAGCACCTCCGGGACTAGCGGATGGGGAGAGACCCAGTACTTC.

The chain carries TRBV18 and TRBJ2-5; D not certain. This CDR3 is built from 13 residues. Germline-derived CDR1 and CDR2 are KGHSH and LQKENI. The V and J ends lost 6 bases and 0 bases respectively, with 8 bases between them. The CDR3 region is CASSTGNQETQYF. The DNA of the CDR3 is TGTGCCAGCTCTACCGGTAACCAAGAGACCCAGTACTTC.

For the CDR3, the DNA is TGCGCCAGCAGCTTGACGGCGGGAGCAGGGTACGAGCAGTACTTC. This sequence encodes CASSLTAGAGYEQYF. This chain links TRBV5-1 with TRBJ2-7, with 7 nucleotides matching TRBD2. Germline CDR1 reads SGHRS; CDR2 reads YFSETQ. This CDR3 spans 15 amino acids. After removal of 1 base from V and 4 bases from J, the junction contained 8 bases not matched to a gene.

This clone was observed a handful of times. The chain combines TRBV2 with TRBJ1-1; D is perhaps TRBD1 (6 bases). Germline V CDR1 and CDR2: SNHLY, FYNNEI. This CDR3 region has 15 residues. V lost 7 bases and J lost 1, with 16 bases in between. In DNA form, the CDR3 reads TGTGCCAGCATCATAAACAGGGTGGAGAACACTGAAGCTTTCTTT. Translating it yields CASIINRVENTEAFF.

This chain connects TRBV7-9 to TRBJ2-1, with D possibly TRBD2 on 7 matching bases. The CDR3 contains 15 residues. Per the germline V gene, CDR1 is SEHNR and CDR2 is FQNEAQ (reference sequence). The germline V and J ends were trimmed by 5 bases and 2 bases, with 13 bases remaining between them. The CDR3 loop is CASSPQGGAYNEQFF. The CDR3 DNA is TGTGCCAGCAGCCCACAGGGAGGGGCCTACAATGAGCAGTTCTTC.

The chain carries TRBV19 and TRBJ2-5, with D possibly TRBD2 on 5 matching bases. Trimming took off 5 bases at V and 3 bases at J, with 10 bases between the two ends. Germline V gene data show CDR1 as LNHDA and CDR2 as SQIVND (reference sequence). CDR3 length equals 13 residues. DNA of the CDR3: TGTGCCAGTAGTCCCCGGGGTAAAGAGACCCAGTACTTC. Its protein product is CASSPRGKETQYF. Complete variable domain (other parts from reference TRBV19 and TRBJ2-5): DGGITQSPKYLFRKEGQNVTLSCEQNLNHDAMYWYRQDPGQGLRLIYYSQIVNDFQKGDIAEGYSVSREKKESFPLTVTSAQKNPTAFYLCASSPRGKETQYFGPGTRLLVL.

This clone was counted a few times. The chain links TRBV29-1 to TRBJ1-1; 11 bases fit TRBD1. The CDR3 is made up of 15 amino acids. J gave up 3 bases and V 5 bases, and 8 bases lay outside the gene matches. Per germline, CDR1 SQVTM and CDR2 ANQGSEA. CDR3 sequence (DNA): TGCAGCGTTCGGGGACAGGGGGGAAGGGACACTGAAGCTTTCTTT. It yields the protein CSVRGQGGRDTEAFF.